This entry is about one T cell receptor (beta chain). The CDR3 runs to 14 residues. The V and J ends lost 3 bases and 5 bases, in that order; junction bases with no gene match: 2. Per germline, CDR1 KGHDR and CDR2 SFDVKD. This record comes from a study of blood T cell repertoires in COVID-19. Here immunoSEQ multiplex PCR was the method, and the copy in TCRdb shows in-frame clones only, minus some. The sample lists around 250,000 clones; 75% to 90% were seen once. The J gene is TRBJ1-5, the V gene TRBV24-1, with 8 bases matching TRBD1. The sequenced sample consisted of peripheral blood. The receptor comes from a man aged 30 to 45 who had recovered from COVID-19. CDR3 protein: CATSDPTGDQPQHF. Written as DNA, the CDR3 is TGTGCCACCAGTGATCCGACAGGGGATCAGCCCCAGCATTTT.